Listed here are 21 T cell receptor beta chains from one sample, sequenced in a study of T cell repertoires in cytomegalovirus infection. One entry per CDR3 protein, called by TCRdb with MiXCR from the reads. Of about 700,000 distinct CDR3 sequences in the sample, roughly 30% were seen once. What these receptors recognize is not known. This sample comprised cultured PBMCs, obtained from culture after CMV antigen stimulation. The source is a human donor in good health (CMV status not recorded). Some clones in this sample may be carry-over from other donors' samples.

This clonotype was recorded at least ten times. The rearrangement uses TRBV12-3 or TRBV12-4 and TRBJ1-1; possibly TRBD1 for D (6 bases). The CDR3 sequence is 14 residues long. The ends were cut back, 6 bases at V and 7 bases at J, with 18 bases in the middle. DNA of the CDR3: TGTGCCAGCAGCCCCCTCCCGGGGGCGGGTGAAGCTTTCTTT. It yields the protein CASSPLPGAGEAFF.

V is TRBV20-1 and J is TRBJ1-5; 10 bases match TRBD1. This CDR3 region has 14 residues. Losses at the gene ends were 5 bases for V and 4 bases for J; bases not matched to a gene: 5. The germline V gene has CDR1 DFQATT and CDR2 SNEGSKA (reference sequence). This CDR3 is CSAGRTGGNQPQHF. The CDR3 DNA follows: TGCAGTGCTGGAAGGACAGGGGGGAATCAGCCCCAGCATTTT.

This clonotype was counted ten times or more. The chain is built from TRBV7-2 and TRBJ2-3, with 11 bases fitting TRBD2. This CDR3 has 15 amino acids. J gave up 6 bases and V 6 bases, and 8 bases lay outside the gene matches. Germline V lookup: CDR1 SGHTA, CDR2 FQGNSA. The CDR3 DNA reads as TGTGCCAGCAGTCTTATAGCGGGAGGGGCTGATACGCAGTATTTT. Translating it yields CASSLIAGGADTQYF.

Ten or more counts support this clonotype. V usage is TRBV7-2 and J usage is TRBJ1-1, with D maybe TRBD1 (6 bases). Germline loops: CDR1 SGHTA, CDR2 FQGNSA. The CDR3 is made up of 16 amino acids. V lost 1 base and J lost 3, with 15 bases in between. The CDR3 sequence: CASSLVRGAKHTEAFF. The DNA for the CDR3 is TGTGCCAGCAGCTTAGTGAGGGGGGCTAAACACACTGAAGCTTTCTTT.

V gene TRBV28 combines with J gene TRBJ1-4; D gene ambiguous. Trimming removed 5 bases at V and 6 bases at J, with 16 bases between. This CDR3 has 15 amino acids. Germline V gene data show CDR1 as MDHEN and CDR2 as SYDVKM. CDR3 DNA: TGTGCCAGCAGTCCGCCCGACGGGGTCTATGAAAAACTGTTTTTT. It codes for CASSPPDGVYEKLFF.

The chain combines TRBV19 with TRBJ1-1; D is unresolved. The CDR3 consists of 12 residues. V lost 7 bases, J lost 7 bases, and 13 bases lay in between. Germline V gene data show CDR1 as LNHDA and CDR2 as SQIVND (reference sequence). The DNA of the CDR3 is TGTGCCAGTACCCGGTGGGGTCGTGAAGCTTTCTTT. Its protein is CASTRWGREAFF.

This clonotype has just a few counts. The rearrangement uses TRBV7-6 and TRBJ2-7; TRBD1 aligns across 10 bases. The CDR3 runs to 14 residues. The J segment lost 3 bases and the V segment lost 5 bases, leaving 4 bases of the junction unmatched. Germline CDR1 SGHVS, CDR2 FNYEAQ. CDR3: CASSKGQGIYEQYF. The CDR3 nucleotides read TGTGCCAGCAGCAAGGGACAGGGGATCTACGAGCAGTACTTC.

This clonotype was seen repeatedly, ten times or more. A junction end diverges from the germline sequence, so it may reflect a read error. The chain couples TRBV5-1 to TRBJ1-1; no clear D gene. CDR1 and CDR2 (germline): SGHRS, YFSETQ. The CDR3 spans 14 residues. The CDR3 DNA reads as TGTGCCAGCAGCTTACAAGGCGCGGGCACTGAAGCTTTCTTT. Translated, it gives CASSLQGAGTEAFF.

In this sample, this clonotype turned up a few times. This chain connects TRBV6-1 to TRBJ2-7; possibly TRBD1 or TRBD2 for D (6 bases each). Germline CDR1 reads MNHNS; CDR2 reads SASEGT. The V end lost 0 bases, the J end lost 6 bases, and 18 bases lay between the germline ends. The CDR3 contains 16 residues. CDR3 in DNA: TGTGCCAGCAGTGAAGCGGCAGGGGAGGCCCCCCGCGAGCAGTACTTC. As protein: CASSEAAGEAPREQYF.

This clonotype was detected only a few times. The CDR3 DNA is TGTGCCAGCAGACTGGCCCGGGACCTCTACGAGCAGTACTTC. It encodes CASRLARDLYEQYF. The J gene is TRBJ2-7, the V gene TRBV6-5; D tentatively fits TRBD1 or TRBD2 (5 bases each). The ends were cut back, 6 bases at V and 3 bases at J, with 15 bases in the middle. CDR3 length: 14 residues. Germline V gene data show CDR1 as MNHEY and CDR2 as SVGAGI.

In this sample, this clonotype turned up a few times. The gene calls are TRBV6-2 or TRBV6-3 and TRBJ1-1, with a weak D call TRBD1 (5 bases). V lost 7 bases, J lost 11 bases, and 17 bases lay in between. The CDR3 spans 12 residues. CDR1 and CDR2 from the germline V gene are MNHEY and SVGEGT. In DNA form, the CDR3 reads TGTGCCAGCACTCCCGGGGCAGGCGACGCTTTCTTT. Residues: CASTPGAGDAFF.

The V call is TRBV6-1, the J call TRBJ2-1; TRBD2 matches at 8 bases. Trimming removed 5 bases from V and 4 bases from J; junction bases left unmatched: 7. Germline V lookup: CDR1 MNHNS, CDR2 SASEGT. The CDR3 runs to 15 residues. CDR3 coding DNA: TGTGCCAGCAGTACAAGCGGGAGAGAGTACAATGAGCAGTTCTTC. Its translation is CASSTSGREYNEQFF.

The rearrangement links TRBV11-2 to TRBJ2-2; no firm D call. The germline V gene encodes CDR1 SGHAT and CDR2 FQNNGV. The ends were cut back, 1 base at V and 6 bases at J, with 6 bases in the middle. The CDR3 has 13 residues. The CDR3: CASSLGTPGELFF. In DNA form, the CDR3 reads TGTGCCAGCAGCTTAGGGACCCCCGGGGAGCTGTTTTTT. The whole variable domain, filled in from reference TRBV11-2 and TRBJ2-2, reads EAGVAQSPRYKIIEKRQSVAFWCNPISGHATLYWYQQILGQGPKLLIQFQNNGVVDDSQLPKDRFSAERLKGVDSTLKIQPAKLEDSAVYLCASSLGTPGELFFGEGSRLTVL.

This clonotype was detected only a few times. The J gene is TRBJ2-1, the V gene TRBV7-9; possibly TRBD1 for D (6 bases). Trimming took off 0 bases at V and 6 bases at J, with 27 bases between the two ends. Germline values: CDR1 SEHNR, CDR2 FQNEAQ (reference sequence). This CDR3 has 20 residues. The CDR3 DNA reads TGTGCCAGCAGCTTAGCGCGTAGGGGGTTGGTTGCGCGTGTGTCCAATGAGCAGTTCTTC. Encoded protein: CASSLARRGLVARVSNEQFF. Filled out from reference TRBV7-9 and TRBJ2-1, the complete variable domain reads DTGVSQNPRHKITKRGQNVTFRCDPISEHNRLYWYRQTLGQGPEFLTYFQNEAQLEKSRLLSDRFSAERPKGSFSTLEIQRTEQGDSAMYLCASSLARRGLVARVSNEQFFGPGTRLTVL.

This clonotype was observed a single time. The chain uses TRBV19 and TRBJ2-1; TRBD1 agrees at 9 bases. This CDR3 region has 13 residues. The V gene end was trimmed by 6 bases and the J gene end by 8 bases; junction bases not matched to a gene: 5. Germline lookup yields CDR1 LNHDA and CDR2 SQIVND (reference sequence). The chain's CDR3 is CASRRTGVDEQFF. DNA for the CDR3: TGTGCCAGTAGAAGGACAGGGGTCGATGAGCAGTTCTTC. Filled out from reference TRBV19 and TRBJ2-1, the complete variable domain reads DGGITQSPKYLFRKEGQNVTLSCEQNLNHDAMYWYRQDPGQGLRLIYYSQIVNDFQKGDIAEGYSVSREKKESFPLTVTSAQKNPTAFYLCASRRTGVDEQFFGPGTRLTVL.

This clonotype was detected only a few times. At one end, the junction sequence differs from germline, possibly due to a read error. The rearrangement joins TRBV10-2 to TRBJ2-5; D remains unclear. This CDR3 spans 14 amino acids. CDR1 and CDR2 from the germline V gene are WSHSY and SAAADI. CDR3 in DNA: TGCGCCAGCAGTGAGCCAGGTCACCAAGGGACCCAGTACTTC. It translates to CASSEPGHQGTQYF.

The chain uses TRBV6-6 and TRBJ1-5; D remains ambiguous. CDR1 is MNHNY and CDR2 is SVGAGI in the germline V gene (reference sequence). Trimming pared 4 bases from V and 4 bases from J, leaving 8 bases between. The CDR3 sequence is 13 residues long. The DNA for the CDR3 is TGTGCCAGCAGTTGGACCCGAAATCAGCCCCAGCATTTT. Protein product: CASSWTRNQPQHF.

The chain recombines TRBV19 with TRBJ2-1, with 8 positions matching TRBD2. This CDR3 spans 14 amino acids. Germline loops: CDR1 LNHDA, CDR2 SQIVND (reference sequence). J lost 12 bases, V lost 5 bases, and 12 bases had no gene match. CDR3 DNA: TGTGCCAGTAGTTCGAGACTAGCGAGGCGGGGGCAGTTCTTC. It is translated as CASSSRLARRGQFF.

The chain couples TRBV4-3 to TRBJ2-3, with D perhaps matching TRBD2 (5 bases). Trimming cost V 4 bases and J 4 bases, with 18 bases left between them. The CDR3 totals 16 residues. The germline V gene encodes CDR1 LGHNA and CDR2 YSLEER. The CDR3 spells CASSLDPHGVADTQYF. The CDR3 DNA follows: TGCGCCAGCAGCCTAGATCCTCACGGGGTGGCAGATACGCAGTATTTT.

The V call is TRBV7-9, the J call TRBJ2-5; the D gene could be TRBD1 or TRBD2 (5 bases each). This CDR3 is 14 amino acids long. Trimming removed 5 bases at V and 5 bases at J, with 15 bases between. Germline V gives CDR1 SEHNR, CDR2 FQNEAQ (reference sequence). The CDR3 loop reads CASSTGPIQETQYF. The CDR3 coding sequence is TGTGCCAGCAGCACGGGGCCTATCCAGGAGACCCAGTACTTC.

This chain connects TRBV19 to TRBJ2-1; TRBD1 agrees at 10 bases. From germline, CDR1 is LNHDA and CDR2 SQIVND (reference sequence). V was clipped by 6 bases and J by 7 bases; unmatched bases: 9. The CDR3 has 15 residues. CDR3 DNA sequence: TGTGCCAGTAGGGGGACAGGGACAGGGGATAATGAGCAGTTCTTC. This codes for CASRGTGTGDNEQFF. Using reference TRBV19 and TRBJ2-1 for the parts outside the CDR3, the full variable domain is DGGITQSPKYLFRKEGQNVTLSCEQNLNHDAMYWYRQDPGQGLRLIYYSQIVNDFQKGDIAEGYSVSREKKESFPLTVTSAQKNPTAFYLCASRGTGTGDNEQFFGPGTRLTVL.